What follows are 18 T cell receptor beta chains derived from one specimen sequenced in a study of tumor-infiltrating lymphocytes in primary liver carcinoma. TCR beta cDNA was reverse-transcribed from approximately 0.45 ug of total RNA. The reaction used a constant-region primer and ProtoScript II reverse transcriptase. Each TCR beta library was derived from three nested multiplex PCR rounds that employed slightly modified ARM-PCR. TRBV1-TRBV30 forward primers paired with a C-beta reverse primer were used in the first two PCR rounds, which ran roughly 9 cycles each. Each CDR3 protein is one row after TCRdb ran MiXCR on the multiplex PCR reads. This table has roughly 91,000 distinct CDR3 sequences, around 63% appearing once. Joint extraction of RNA and DNA used roughly 18-34 mg of bulk tissue that was unsorted. Sequenced sample: liver tumor tissue from sampling region 5. This sample's subset: tumor region T5, tumor centre. The receptors were gathered from a woman in her sixties or seventies with primary liver carcinoma and hepatitis B virus infection.

There are a few counts of this clonotype. This chain joins TRBV5-1 and TRBJ1-3; 7 bases are shared with TRBD1. The CDR3 has 13 residues. Germline CDR1 reads SGHRS; CDR2 reads YFSETQ. V dropped 3 bases and J dropped 8; count of bases not matched to a gene: 5. The CDR3: CASSSGTVDTIYF. In DNA form, the CDR3 reads TGCGCCAGCAGCTCCGGGACAGTGGACACCATATATTTT.

With regard to this clonotype: The junction does not match germline at one end; this may be a read error. The chain uses TRBV11-3 and TRBJ1-1; the D gene is possibly TRBD1 (5 bases). Germline V gives CDR1 SGHNT, CDR2 YENEEA. This CDR3 comprises 14 residues. CDR3 in amino acids: CASNLDSGDTEAFF. In nucleotides, the CDR3 is TGTGCCAGCAACTTAGATTCGGGGGACACTGAAGCTTTCTTT.

About this clonotype: Without the conserved terminal phenylalanine or tryptophan, this CDR3 likely stems from a read error. The V and J genes are TRBV11-2 and TRBJ2-7, with TRBD2 matching 8 bases. Germline CDR1 reads SGHAT; CDR2 reads FQNNGV. The CDR3 extends over 18 amino acids. The CDR3 sequence is CASSLDWVSLAGLYEQYS. CDR3 nucleotides: TGTGCCAGTAGCTTAGATTGGGTCAGTCTAGCGGGTCTCTACGAGCAGTACTCC.

The chain carries TRBV2 and TRBJ2-1; D is undetermined. Trimming shortened V by 6 bases and J by 4 bases, and 10 bases separated the two germline ends. Germline CDR1 reads SNHLY; CDR2 reads FYNNEI. The CDR3 runs 13 residues. DNA of the CDR3: TGTGCCAGCAGGGAAACGGAATACAATGAGCAGTTCTTC. Translation gives CASRETEYNEQFF.

A word on this clonotype: A much larger clonotype is one base distant, so this may be a read error. The chain is built from TRBV28 and TRBJ1-2; D unclear. The germline V gene encodes CDR1 MDHEN and CDR2 SYDVKM. The CDR3 covers 13 residues. The CDR3 DNA sequence: TGTGCCAACAGTTTTGGAGGAATTAATGGCTACACCTTC. It encodes CANSFGGINGYTF.

Only one count was recorded for this clonotype. One junction end disagrees with the germline gene, perhaps due to a read error. The gene calls are TRBV11-3 and TRBJ2-7; tentatively, D is TRBD2 (6 bases). This CDR3 contains 14 residues. Germline-derived CDR1 and CDR2 are SGHNT and YENEEA. CDR3 protein: CASSLSGWEHEQYF. The CDR3, as DNA: TGTGCCAGTAGCTTAAGCGGGTGGGAACACGAGCAGTACTTC.

This chain connects TRBV29-1 to TRBJ2-4; 7 nucleotides align to TRBD1. CDR1 and CDR2 (germline): SQVTM, ANQGSEA. CDR3 length equals 12 residues. This chain's CDR3 is CGIGTAQGIQYF. CDR3 nucleotide sequence: TGCGGCATTGGGACAGCGCAGGGCATTCAGTACTTC.

This clonotype is a singleton in its sample. At one end, the junction sequence differs from germline, possibly due to a read error. J is TRBJ2-2 and V is TRBV28; D is perhaps TRBD1 or TRBD2 (5 bases each). The germline CDR1 and CDR2 sequences are MDHEN and SYDVKM. This CDR3 is 15 amino acids long. This CDR3 is CASSLAGSSSGEPFF. In DNA, the CDR3 is TGTGCCAGCAGTTTAGCAGGGTCGAGCTCCGGGGAGCCGTTTTTT.

A note on this clonotype: The junction does not match germline at one end; this may be a read error. V is TRBV29-1 and J is TRBJ2-5; tentative D call: TRBD2 (5 bases). This CDR3 has 11 residues. Germline V lookup: CDR1 SQVTM, CDR2 ANQGSEA. The CDR3 is CSVLEQETQHF. The CDR3 bases are TGCAGCGTACTAGAACAAGAGACCCAGCACTTC.

Worth noting for this clonotype: A single base separates this from a much larger clone, so it may be a read error. The chain joins TRBV30 to TRBJ1-1; D unresolved. The V gene's germline CDR1 is GTSNPN and CDR2 SVGIG (reference sequence). The V and J ends lost 4 bases and 4 bases respectively, with 13 bases between them. The CDR3 extends over 13 amino acids. The CDR3 DNA reads TGTGCCTGGAATGTACTGGGGTCCACTGAAGCTTTCTTT. Translation: CAWNVLGSTEAFF. Drawing the rest from reference TRBV30 and TRBJ1-1, the complete variable domain is SQTIHQWPATLVQPVGSPLSLECTVEGTSNPNLYWYRQAAGRGLQLLFYSVGIGQISSEVPQNLSASRPQDRQFILSSKKLLLSDSGFYLCAWNVLGSTEAFFGQGTRLTVV.

Details on this clonotype: At one end, the junction sequence differs from germline, possibly due to a read error. The gene calls are TRBV5-6 and TRBJ2-3; either TRBD1 or TRBD2 may fit D (5 bases each). This CDR3 is 14 amino acids long. The germline CDR1 and CDR2 sequences are SGHDT and YYEEEE. CDR3 sequence (DNA): TGTGCCAGCAGCTTGTGGGGGACCACAGATACGCAGTATTTC. Translating it yields CASSLWGTTDTQYF.

Remarks on this clonotype: The CDR3 end shows no conserved phenylalanine or tryptophan, and so a read error is likely. V and J are TRBV6-5 and TRBJ1-1, with TRBD1 matching over 8 bases. Looked up from germline, CDR1 is MNHEY and CDR2 is SVGAGI. J was trimmed by 2 bases and V by 6 bases; bases with no gene match: 8. The CDR3 runs to 15 residues. CDR3 bases: TGTGCCAGCAGGCCCAGGGGGCAGAACAACACTGAAGCTTTCTCT. Amino acid sequence: CASRPRGQNNTEAFS.

Remarks on this clonotype: Germline and junction disagree at one end, which may indicate a read error. The chain employs TRBV6-1 and TRBJ2-7; TRBD1 aligns across 7 bases. The length of the CDR3 is 13 residues. Germline V lookup: CDR1 MNHNS, CDR2 SASEGT. CDR3 loop: CANGRDRPYEQYF. The CDR3 DNA follows: TGTGCCAACGGAAGGGACAGACCCTACGAGCAGTATTTC.

Concerning this clonotype itself: Relative to the germline gene, one junction end is altered; a read error may explain this. The chain joins TRBV11-1 to TRBJ2-6, with D possibly being TRBD1 or TRBD2 (6 bases each). CDR1 and CDR2 from the germline V gene are SGHAT and FQDESV (reference sequence). The CDR3 consists of 15 residues. CDR3 DNA: TGTACCAGCAATCCCTCGGGGGCTGGGGCCAGCGTCCTGACTTTC. Translating gives CTSNPSGAGASVLTF.

With respect to this clonotype: Relative to the germline gene, one junction end is altered; a read error may explain this. The V call is TRBV7-8, the J call TRBJ2-1; the D is unclear. The CDR3 totals 15 residues. Germline V gene data show CDR1 as SGHVS and CDR2 as FQNEAQ. The CDR3 loop is CASSPQPSSYNEQIF. The CDR3 DNA follows: TGTGCCAGCAGCCCCCAGCCGAGCTCCTACAATGAGCAGATCTTC. The full variable domain, completed using reference TRBV7-8 and TRBJ2-1, is GAGVSQSPRYKVAKRGQDVALRCDPISGHVSLFWYQQALGQGPEFLTYFQNEAQLDKSGLPSDRFFAERPEGSVSTLKIQRTQQEDSAVYLCASSPQPSSYNEQIFGPGTRLTVL.

In this sample, this clonotype is medium-sized. The chain joins TRBV6-1 to TRBJ1-1, with D possibly matching TRBD1 (5 bases). The CDR3 sequence is 13 residues long. V lost 8 bases, J lost 1 base, and 11 bases lay in between. Germline lookup yields CDR1 MNHNS and CDR2 SASEGT. CDR3 DNA: TGTGCCAGCGGTGCCAGGGAGAACACTGAAGCTTTCTTT. Residues: CASGARENTEAFF.

This clonotype was seen at least ten times. The rearrangement links TRBV12-3 or TRBV12-4 to TRBJ2-7; D perhaps matches TRBD1 (5 bases). Deletions cut 7 bases from V and 3 bases from J, with 13 bases between. The CDR3 consists of 13 residues. The chain's CDR3 is CASTMQGYYEQYF. The DNA for the CDR3 is TGTGCCAGCACCATGCAGGGCTACTACGAGCAGTACTTC.

This clonotype was counted once. This chain joins TRBV6-5 and TRBJ2-7; D gene ambiguous. CDR3 size: 15 residues. Germline V gene lookup returns CDR1 MNHEY and CDR2 SVGAGI. V gave up 6 bases and J gave up 3 bases, with 18 bases separating them. The chain's CDR3 is CASSFRQAPLYEQYF. As DNA, the CDR3 is TGTGCCAGCAGCTTTCGGCAAGCACCCCTCTACGAGCAGTACTTC.